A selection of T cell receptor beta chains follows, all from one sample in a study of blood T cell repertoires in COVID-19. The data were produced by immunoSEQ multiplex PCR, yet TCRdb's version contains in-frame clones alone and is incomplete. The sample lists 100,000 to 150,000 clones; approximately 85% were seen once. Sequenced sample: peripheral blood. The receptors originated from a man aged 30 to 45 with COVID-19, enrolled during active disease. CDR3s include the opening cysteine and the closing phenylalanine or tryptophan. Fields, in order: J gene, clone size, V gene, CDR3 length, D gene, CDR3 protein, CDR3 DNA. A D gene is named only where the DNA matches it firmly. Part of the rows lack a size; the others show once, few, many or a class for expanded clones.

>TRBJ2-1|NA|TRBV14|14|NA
CASSQESSYNEQFF
TGTGCCAGCAGCCAAGAGAGCTCCTACAATGAGCAGTTCTTC
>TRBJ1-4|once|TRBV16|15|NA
CASSQARPEQGQLFF
TGTGCCAGCAGCCAAGCCAGGCCGGAACAGGGCCAACTGTTTTTT
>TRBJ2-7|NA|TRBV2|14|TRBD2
CASQAGAASYEQYF
TGTGCCAGCCAAGCGGGAGCGGCCTCCTACGAGCAGTACTTC
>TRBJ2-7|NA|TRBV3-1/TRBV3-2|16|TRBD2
CASSQVGGGFSYEQYF
TGTGCCAGCAGCCAAGTTGGCGGGGGGTTCTCCTACGAGCAGTACTTC
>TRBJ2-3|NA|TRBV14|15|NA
CASSESGYSTDTQYF
TGTGCCAGCAGCGAATCGGGGTACAGCACAGATACGCAGTATTTT
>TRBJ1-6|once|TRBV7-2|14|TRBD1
CASSFEGADSPLHF
TGTGCCAGCAGCTTTGAGGGGGCAGATTCACCCCTCCACTTT
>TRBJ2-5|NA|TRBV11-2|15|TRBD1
CASSPLQGKRETQYF
TGTGCCAGCAGCCCCTTACAGGGGAAGAGAGAGACCCAGTACTTC
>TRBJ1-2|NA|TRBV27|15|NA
CASSPYNQGRNGYTF
TGTGCCAGCAGTCCTTACAACCAGGGGAGAAATGGCTACACCTTC
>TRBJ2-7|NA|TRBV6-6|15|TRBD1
CASSTRQGKSGEQYF
TGTGCCAGCAGTACACGACAGGGAAAGTCGGGTGAGCAGTACTTC
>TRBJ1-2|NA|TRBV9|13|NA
CASSGHRDYGYTF
TGTGCCAGCAGCGGACATCGAGACTATGGCTACACCTTC
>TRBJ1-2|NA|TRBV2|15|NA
CASSEVAGVGYGYTF
TGTGCCAGCAGTGAAGTAGCAGGGGTCGGCTATGGCTACACCTTC
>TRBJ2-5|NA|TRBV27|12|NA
CASSHEQETQYF
TGTGCCAGCAGCCACGAGCAAGAGACCCAGTACTTC
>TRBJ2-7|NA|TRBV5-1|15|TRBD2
CASSVTSGGPYEQYF
TGCGCCAGCAGTGTGACTAGCGGGGGGCCATACGAGCAGTACTTC
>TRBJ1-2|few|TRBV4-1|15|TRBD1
CASSQDPGTGEGYTF
TGCGCCAGCAGCCAAGATCCCGGGACAGGGGAAGGCTACACCTTC
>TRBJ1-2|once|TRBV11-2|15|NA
CASLGIDTSNYGYTF
TGTGCCAGCCTCGGAATAGACACATCTAACTATGGCTACACCTTC
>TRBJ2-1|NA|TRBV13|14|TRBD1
CASSRGTGYTEQFF
TGTGCCAGCAGCAGAGGGACAGGGTACACTGAGCAGTTCTTC
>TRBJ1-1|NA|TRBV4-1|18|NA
CASRRGPAEGVMNTEAFF
TGCGCCAGCAGACGAGGGCCCGCCGAGGGGGTCATGAACACTGAAGCTTTCTTT
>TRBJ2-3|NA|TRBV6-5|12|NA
CASSRSTDTQYF
TGTGCCAGCAGTCGTAGTACGGATACGCAGTATTTT
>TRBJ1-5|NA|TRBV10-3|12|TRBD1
CAIGQGNQPQHF
TGTGCCATCGGACAGGGCAATCAGCCCCAGCATTTT
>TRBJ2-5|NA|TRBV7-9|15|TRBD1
CASSLLQGDQETQYF
TGTGCCAGCAGCTTATTACAGGGGGACCAAGAGACCCAGTACTTC
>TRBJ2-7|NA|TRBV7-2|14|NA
CASSLGGKRYEQYF
TGTGCCAGCAGCTTGGGCGGGAAACGGTACGAGCAGTACTTC
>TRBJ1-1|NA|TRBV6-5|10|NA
CASRYTEAFF
TGTGCCAGCAGATATACTGAAGCTTTCTTT
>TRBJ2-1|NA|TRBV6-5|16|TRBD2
CASSYSSGGAFNEQFF
TGTGCCAGCAGTTACAGCAGCGGGGGGGCTTTCAATGAGCAGTTCTTC